This paragraph covers one T cell receptor beta chain sequence. Sequencing was performed with immunoSEQ multiplex PCR; in TCRdb, only in-frame clones are kept and a portion is missing. This table has about 350,000 clones, approximately 90% appearing once. The data were obtained in a study of Ad26.COV2.S vaccination and SARS-CoV-2 variants. At the level of the study: Doses of Ad26.COV2.S were injected into muscle once or twice, 56 days apart.

Treatment given: 15 to 20 received Ad26.COV2.S at low or high dose, single or two shots; several received placebo; per-sample allocation not given. Sampling happened 63 days after the first vaccine or placebo injection. Participants' vaccine, an Ad26 vector, delivered Wuhan-strain SARS-CoV-2 spike. This CDR3 region has 15 residues. V was trimmed by 4 bases and J by 8 bases, leaving 18 bases between them. From germline, CDR1 is GTSNPN and CDR2 SVGIG (reference sequence). Sequenced here: peripheral blood, sampled in a trial of Ad26.COV2.S vaccine versus placebo. V gene TRBV30 combines with J gene TRBJ1-6; no definite D call. This clonotype was sampled from a person aged 18-65 years who received the Ad26.COV2.S COVID-19 vaccine or a placebo. CDR3 in amino acids: CAWNRKGDLHSPLHF. The CDR3 DNA reads TGTGCCTGGAATAGGAAGGGCGATTTACATTCACCCCTCCACTTT.